This T cell receptor beta chain was obtained from a study of shared clonotypes between healthy human individuals. Study at large: Researchers assigned three CD4 naive, three CD4 memory, two CD8 naive and one CD8 memory plate to each donor.

Clones were read by immunoSEQ multiplex PCR, and TCRdb kept only the in-frame ones, dropping some. The sample consists of about 2 million clones, approximately 95% of them appearing once. Naive CD8 cells lacked CD45RO and underwent positive selection for CCR7, leaving out terminally differentiated effector memory CD45RA+ cells. Germline values: CDR1 SNHLY, CDR2 FYNNEI. CDR3 size: 13 residues. Trimming left V 10 bases short and J 2 bases short, with 14 bases between. The chain recombines TRBV2 with TRBJ1-2; D might be TRBD1 (5 bases). Specimen: naive CD8+ T cells sorted from blood. The sequence was obtained from a young man in good health. The CDR3 bases are TGTGCCATCTTATCTCGGGGGAACTATGGCTACACCTTC. Translated: CAILSRGNYGYTF.